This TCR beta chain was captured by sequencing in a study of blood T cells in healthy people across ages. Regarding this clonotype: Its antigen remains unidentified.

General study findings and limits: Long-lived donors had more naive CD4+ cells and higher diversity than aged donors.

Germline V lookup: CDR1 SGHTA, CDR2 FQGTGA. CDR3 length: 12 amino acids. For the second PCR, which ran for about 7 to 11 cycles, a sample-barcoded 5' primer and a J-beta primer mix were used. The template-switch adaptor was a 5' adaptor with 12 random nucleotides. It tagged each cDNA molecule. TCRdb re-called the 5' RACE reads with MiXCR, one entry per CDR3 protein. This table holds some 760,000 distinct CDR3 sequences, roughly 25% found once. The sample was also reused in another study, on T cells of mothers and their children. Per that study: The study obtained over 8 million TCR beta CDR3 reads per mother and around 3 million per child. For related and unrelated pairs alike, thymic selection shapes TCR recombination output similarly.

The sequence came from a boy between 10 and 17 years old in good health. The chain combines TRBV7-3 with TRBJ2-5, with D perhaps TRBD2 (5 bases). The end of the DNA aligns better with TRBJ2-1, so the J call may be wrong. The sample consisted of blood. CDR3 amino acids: CASSPNTGEQFF. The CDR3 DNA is TGTGCCAGCAGCCCAAACACGGGGGAGCAGTTCTTC.